A single TCR beta chain is shown here with its context. Antigen unknown. This sample was included in a study of T cell responses to AZD1222 COVID-19 vaccine. Here immunoSEQ multiplex PCR was the method, and the copy in TCRdb shows in-frame clones only, minus some. In the table there are some 180,000 clones, approximately 90% of which are singletons. This CDR3 comprises 13 residues. V lost 3 bases to trimming and J lost 3 bases, with 6 bases between them. CDR1 and CDR2 from the germline V gene are KGHSH and LQKENI. Study-level results: Compared with day 0, the breadth and depth of the Spike-specific TCR repertoire rose significantly after two doses of AZD1222.

This specimen consisted of peripheral blood, obtained on day 0 of AZD1222 vaccination. V is TRBV18 and J is TRBJ1-5; D is uncertain. The receptor's source is an adult in good health. The CDR3 spells CASSPRSNQPQHF. The CDR3 coding sequence is TGTGCCAGCTCACCCAGATCCAATCAGCCCCAGCATTTT.